This TCR beta chain emerged from a study of CD8 T cells in Susac syndrome. The CDR3 length is 16 residues. Germline values: CDR1 MGHDK, CDR2 SYGVNS. The RNA input was 0.5 to 1 ug, and it was reverse transcribed with random hexamers. TCRdb called the immunoSEQ multiplex PCR reads again in MiXCR, with one record for every CDR3 protein. Found here are about 150,000 distinct CDR3 sequences, about 95% of them singletons; the top ten hold about 0.17%. The genes are TRBV25-1 and TRBJ2-7; D is possibly TRBD1 or TRBD2 (5 bases each). The sequenced sample consisted of CD4+ T cells from PBMCs. This TCR derives from a human donor with Susac syndrome. The CDR3 nucleotides are TGTGCTCCCCTCGGGAACAACCTGAGGGGTACCTACGAGCAGTACTTC. It translates to CAPLGNNLRGTYEQYF.